One sample yielded the 16 T cell receptor beta chains listed below, sequenced in a study of blood T cell repertoires in COVID-19. The protocol was immunoSEQ multiplex PCR, while the TCRdb copy is restricted to in-frame clones and leaves out a portion. The profile shows 150,000 to 190,000 clones, about 88% of them singletons. Sequencing input: peripheral blood. The receptor source for this set is a woman aged 70 to 79 with acute or convalescent COVID-19.

The chain joins TRBV27 to TRBJ2-1; tentative D call: TRBD2 (5 bases). In germline, CDR1 is MNHEY, CDR2 SMNVEV (reference sequence). The CDR3 covers 16 residues. Trimming shortened V by 3 bases and J by 4 bases, and 16 bases separated the two germline ends. DNA for the CDR3: TGTGCCAGCAGTTTGCTTGGTGGAGGCCCTTACAATGAGCAGTTCTTC. The encoded protein is CASSLLGGGPYNEQFF.

The CDR3 region has the DNA TGCGCCAGCAGATACGCTTTCGGACTAGCGGAGATAAGCTCCTACAATGAGCAGTTCTTC. It specifies CASRYAFGLAEISSYNEQFF. The gene calls are TRBV5-1 and TRBJ2-1; 10 positions match TRBD2. Per germline, CDR1 SGHRS and CDR2 YFSETQ. The CDR3 runs 20 residues. Trimming at V came to 5 bases and at J to 0 bases, leaving 17 bases not matched to a gene.

Points on this clone: At one boundary the junction diverges from the germline segment, which might be a read error. Other DNA sequences of this sample code for an identical CDR3. The gene calls are TRBV7-7 and TRBJ1-1; D gene unclear. CDR1 SSHAT and CDR2 FNYEAQ come from the germline V gene (reference sequence). The CDR3 consists of 13 residues. The CDR3 is CASSLARNTEAFF. The DNA for the CDR3 is TGTGCTAGCAGCTTAGCCAGGAACACTGAAGCTTTCTTT.

The V and J genes are TRBV12-3 or TRBV12-4 and TRBJ1-6, with unresolved D. This CDR3 comprises 13 residues. V dropped 8 bases and J dropped 4 bases, with 9 bases sitting between them. The CDR3 region has the DNA TGTGCCAGCGGCCGGGAATATAATTCACCCCTCCACTTT. Protein sequence: CASGREYNSPLHF.

The rearrangement links TRBV24-1 to TRBJ2-1, with 8 bases identical to TRBD1. J gave up 8 bases and V 4 bases, and 3 bases lay outside the gene matches. The CDR3 sequence is 13 residues long. Germline CDR1 and CDR2: KGHDR and SFDVKD. CDR3 DNA: TGTGCCACCAGTGAAGGGACAGGCCATGAGCAGTTCTTC. Its translation is CATSEGTGHEQFF.

The gene calls are TRBV7-2 and TRBJ2-5, with 10 bases identical to TRBD2. There are 16 residues in the CDR3. V was clipped by 5 bases and J by 0 bases; unmatched bases: 6. CDR1 is SGHTA and CDR2 is FQGNSA in the germline V gene. CDR3 residues: CASSRSGGGYQETQYF. CDR3 bases: TGTGCCAGCAGCAGGAGCGGGGGGGGGTACCAAGAGACCCAGTACTTC.

The chain is built from TRBV3-1 (or the pseudogene TRBV3-2) and TRBJ1-3; TRBD1 agrees at 12 bases. The CDR3 contains 16 residues. Germline CDR1 and CDR2: LGHDT and YNNKEL (reference sequence). The trim removed 4 bases at V and 3 bases at J, leaving 4 bases unmatched. The CDR3 DNA reads as TGTGCCAGCAGCCGGGGACAGGGGGCGCGTGGAAACACCATATATTTT. This codes for CASSRGQGARGNTIYF.

The count of this clone is one. This chain links TRBV3-1 (or the pseudogene TRBV3-2) with TRBJ2-1, with 7 positions matching TRBD1. The CDR3 is 13 residues long. With 4 bases clipped from V and 8 bases from J, the junction kept 5 bases outside the gene matches. The germline gives CDR1 LGHDT, CDR2 YNNKEL (reference sequence). DNA for the CDR3: TGTGCCAGCAGCCGGGACAGCCAGTATGAGCAGTTCTTC. This gives the protein CASSRDSQYEQFF.

V and J are TRBV3-1 (or the pseudogene TRBV3-2) and TRBJ1-2; D unclear. The CDR3 has 14 residues. V gave up 2 bases and J gave up 4 bases, with 11 bases separating them. Per the germline V gene, CDR1 is LGHDT and CDR2 is YNNKEL (reference sequence). DNA for the CDR3: TGTGCCAGCAGCCAATCCATGGCAGGCTATGGCTACACCTTC. Its protein product is CASSQSMAGYGYTF.

The chain employs TRBV7-9 and TRBJ1-3; 8 positions agree with TRBD1. The trim removed 4 bases at V and 2 bases at J, leaving 7 bases unmatched. CDR1 SEHNR and CDR2 FQNEAQ come from the germline V gene (reference sequence). The CDR3 contains 16 residues. CDR3 nucleotide sequence: TGTGCCAGCAGCTCGACTGACAGGGGCCCTGGAAACACCATATATTTT. Residues: CASSSTDRGPGNTIYF.

The V call is TRBV6-5, the J call TRBJ2-2; 8 bases are shared with TRBD2. The germline V gene encodes CDR1 MNHEY and CDR2 SVGAGI. J gave up 7 bases and V 0 bases, and 7 bases lay outside the gene matches. This CDR3 region has 16 residues. CDR3 residues: CASSYSGTSAVGELFF. CDR3 bases: TGTGCCAGCAGTTACTCGGGGACTAGTGCGGTCGGGGAGCTGTTTTTT.

The gene calls are TRBV6-2 or TRBV6-3 and TRBJ2-7, with D perhaps TRBD2 (6 bases). This CDR3 has 18 amino acids. CDR1 and CDR2 from the germline V gene are MNHEY and SVGEGT. V dropped 0 bases and J dropped 2 bases, with 20 bases sitting between them. The CDR3 DNA is TGTGCCAGCAGTTACTCGATTCTATCGCGGGGATACGCCTACGAGCAGTACTTC. Amino acid sequence: CASSYSILSRGYAYEQYF.

The rearrangement uses TRBV5-1 and TRBJ1-2; 9 positions match TRBD1. Trimming removed 0 bases from V and 4 bases from J; junction bases left unmatched: 7. Germline assignment: CDR1 SGHRS and CDR2 YFSETQ. The CDR3 covers 16 residues. CDR3 DNA sequence: TGCGCCAGCAGCTTGGACACGGGACAGGGTTTCTATGGCTACACCTTC. Translating gives CASSLDTGQGFYGYTF.

V usage is TRBV7-9 and J usage is TRBJ2-2; TRBD1 matches at 8 bases. J was trimmed by 4 bases and V by 3 bases; bases with no gene match: 7. There are 16 residues in the CDR3. The germline CDR1 and CDR2 sequences are SEHNR and FQNEAQ (reference sequence). The CDR3 loop reads CASSLDRARFTGELFF. CDR3 coding DNA: TGTGCCAGCAGCTTGGACAGGGCAAGGTTCACCGGGGAGCTGTTTTTT.

V usage is TRBV6-5 and J usage is TRBJ1-5; D ambiguous. The ends were cut back, 6 bases at V and 7 bases at J, with 10 bases in the middle. The length of the CDR3 is 12 residues. Germline CDR1 reads MNHEY; CDR2 reads SVGAGI. CDR3 DNA: TGTGCCAGCAGGGCGACTGAACAGCCCCAGCATTTT. Its translation is CASRATEQPQHF.

The V and J genes are TRBV12-3 or TRBV12-4 and TRBJ1-1, with 7 positions matching TRBD1. The CDR3 length is 13 residues. V dropped 5 bases and J dropped 6; count of bases not matched to a gene: 6. CDR3 amino acids: CASSLYGQAEAFF. The CDR3 DNA reads as TGTGCCAGCAGTCTCTATGGACAGGCTGAAGCTTTCTTT.